These 15 T cell receptor beta chains came from one sample sequenced in a study of blood T cell repertoires in COVID-19. Produced via immunoSEQ multiplex PCR; TCRdb's table is partial and in-frame only. This table holds some 260,000 clones, 87% found once. The specimen sequenced was peripheral blood. Source of these receptors: a man aged 18 to 29 with active or convalescent COVID-19.

The genes are TRBV5-4 and TRBJ2-7; TRBD1 agrees at 12 bases. Looked up from germline, CDR1 is SGHNT and CDR2 is YYREEE (reference sequence). The length of the CDR3 is 15 residues. J was trimmed by 5 bases and V by 3 bases; bases with no gene match: 6. This CDR3 reads CASSSPGQGAHEQYF. CDR3 DNA: TGTGCCAGCAGCTCCCCGGGACAGGGGGCCCACGAGCAGTACTTC.

This clone has a single count. The gene calls are TRBV12-5 and TRBJ2-3; 9 bases align to TRBD1. The CDR3 extends over 14 amino acids. Per germline, CDR1 LGHNT and CDR2 FRNRAP. V gave up 5 bases and J gave up 5 bases; unmatched junction bases: 5. CDR3 loop: CASGPGQGKDTQYF. CDR3 DNA: TGTGCTAGTGGTCCGGGACAGGGAAAAGATACGCAGTATTTT.

The chain carries TRBV4-1 and TRBJ2-7; 7 bases are shared with TRBD1. With V trimmed by 3 bases and J by 0 bases, 5 bases remained unmatched. The CDR3 is 15 residues long. The germline gives CDR1 MGHRA, CDR2 YSYEKL. Here the CDR3 DNA reads TGCGCCAGCAGCCAGCCGGGACAGAGCTCCTACGAGCAGTACTTC. Protein sequence: CASSQPGQSSYEQYF.

The V gene is TRBV5-1, the J gene TRBJ2-7; a possible D gene is TRBD2 (5 bases). V shed 4 bases and J shed 2 bases, with 16 bases lying between them. Germline V gene sequence: CDR1 SGHRS, CDR2 YFSETQ. The CDR3 spans 15 residues. The CDR3 region has the DNA TGCGCCAGCAGCAGGCCGGGAAAAGGGCCCTACGAGCAGTACTTC. Translation gives CASSRPGKGPYEQYF.

The chain joins TRBV9 to TRBJ1-3, with no clear D. This CDR3 is 15 amino acids long. Germline CDR1 is SGDLS and CDR2 is YYNGEE. V lost 0 bases and J 1 base, leaving 8 bases between the germline ends. CDR3 DNA: TGTGCCAGCAGCGTAGCTTTGGCTTCTGGAAACACCATATATTTT. Translating it yields CASSVALASGNTIYF.

The chain employs TRBV7-9 and TRBJ2-3; no definite D call. This CDR3 comprises 18 residues. V shed 0 bases and J shed 5 bases, with 21 bases lying between them. CDR1 is SEHNR, CDR2 FQNEAQ, per germline (reference sequence). This CDR3 is CASSLAQTPMVRGDTQYF. The CDR3 DNA reads TGTGCCAGCAGCTTAGCCCAGACTCCCATGGTTAGAGGAGATACGCAGTATTTT.

This chain uses TRBV2 with TRBJ2-7; D gene unclear. Germline V gene sequence: CDR1 SNHLY, CDR2 FYNNEI. The CDR3 consists of 10 residues. Trimming stripped 7 bases from V and 7 bases from J, with 8 bases between. The CDR3 DNA sequence: TGTGCCAGCACACAAACAGAGCAGTACTTC. Its protein is CASTQTEQYF.

The chain uses TRBV30 and TRBJ2-1; no firm D call. CDR3 length equals 11 residues. Germline V CDR1 and CDR2: GTSNPN, SVGIG (reference sequence). Trimming took off 6 bases at V and 9 bases at J, with 12 bases between the two ends. CDR3 in amino acids: CACGVASEQFF. The DNA of the CDR3 is TGTGCCTGTGGCGTAGCAAGTGAGCAGTTCTTC.

The V and J genes are TRBV23-1 and TRBJ2-7; 7 bases match TRBD1. TRBV23-1 is placed among ORFs of uncertain function. The CDR3 is made up of 18 amino acids. V shed 4 bases and J 0 bases; nucleotides not matched to a gene: 15. The DNA for the CDR3 is TGCGCCAGCAGTCTCCCCCCCGGACAGGAGAAAAGCTCCTACGAGCAGTACTTC. Amino acid sequence: CASSLPPGQEKSSYEQYF.

The chain recombines TRBV28 with TRBJ1-6; D perhaps matches TRBD1 (6 bases). The CDR3 is made up of 15 amino acids. CDR1 and CDR2 (germline): MDHEN, SYDVKM. Trimming shortened V by 5 bases and J by 8 bases, and 16 bases separated the two germline ends. CDR3 sequence (DNA): TGTGCCAGCAGTCCGAGGTGGGGGGGCTATTCACCCCTCCACTTT. This encodes CASSPRWGGYSPLHF.

CDR3: CASSQAFVGGADTQYF. CDR3 nucleotides: TGCGCCAGCAGCCAAGCCTTTGTGGGAGGTGCAGATACGCAGTATTTT. This sequence joins TRBV4-1 and TRBJ2-3; the D gene is possibly TRBD2 (6 bases). V lost 1 base and J 4 bases, leaving 15 bases between the germline ends. Germline CDR1 reads MGHRA; CDR2 reads YSYEKL. CDR3 length: 16 amino acids.

This CDR3 is CASSLGGTGELFF. CDR3 bases: TGTGCCAGCAGCTTGGGGGGCACCGGGGAGCTGTTTTTT. The chain recombines TRBV7-3 with TRBJ2-2; TRBD2 is a possible D gene (6 bases). Trimming pared 3 bases from V and 4 bases from J, leaving 6 bases between. CDR3 length: 13 residues. The V gene's germline CDR1 is SGHTA and CDR2 FQGTGA. Complete variable domain (other parts from reference TRBV7-3 and TRBJ2-2): GAGVSQTPSNKVTEKGKYVELRCDPISGHTALYWYRQSLGQGPEFLIYFQGTGAADDSGLPNDRFFAVRPEGSVSTLKIQRTERGDSAVYLCASSLGGTGELFFGEGSRLTVL.

The V gene is TRBV3-1 (or the pseudogene TRBV3-2), the J gene TRBJ2-2, with 9 bases matching TRBD2. CDR1 is LGHDT and CDR2 is YNNKEL in the germline V gene (reference sequence). V lost 4 bases, J lost 5 bases, and 5 bases stayed unmatched. The CDR3 has 15 amino acids. CDR3 sequence reads: CASSPASGVTGELFF. The CDR3 region has the DNA TGTGCCAGCAGCCCCGCTAGCGGGGTTACCGGGGAGCTGTTTTTT.

The chain employs TRBV4-3 and TRBJ1-2; D gene ambiguous. Trimming took off 0 bases at V and 6 bases at J, with 11 bases between the two ends. Germline V gene sequence: CDR1 LGHNA, CDR2 YSLEER. The CDR3 extends over 14 amino acids. The chain's CDR3 is CASSQDVSSNGYTF. The CDR3 DNA reads as TGCGCCAGCAGCCAAGATGTCAGTTCCAATGGCTACACCTTC.

Only one count was recorded for this clone. V and J are TRBV15 and TRBJ2-5; TRBD2 matches at 13 bases. V trimming: 5 bases; J trimming: 12 bases; junction bases outside the gene matches: 12. The length of the CDR3 is 15 residues. Germline CDR1 and CDR2: LNHNV and YYDKDF (reference sequence). Written as DNA, the CDR3 is TGTGCCACCAGCCCGGATCCGACTAGCGGGGGGATTAAGTACTTC. This sequence encodes CATSPDPTSGGIKYF.